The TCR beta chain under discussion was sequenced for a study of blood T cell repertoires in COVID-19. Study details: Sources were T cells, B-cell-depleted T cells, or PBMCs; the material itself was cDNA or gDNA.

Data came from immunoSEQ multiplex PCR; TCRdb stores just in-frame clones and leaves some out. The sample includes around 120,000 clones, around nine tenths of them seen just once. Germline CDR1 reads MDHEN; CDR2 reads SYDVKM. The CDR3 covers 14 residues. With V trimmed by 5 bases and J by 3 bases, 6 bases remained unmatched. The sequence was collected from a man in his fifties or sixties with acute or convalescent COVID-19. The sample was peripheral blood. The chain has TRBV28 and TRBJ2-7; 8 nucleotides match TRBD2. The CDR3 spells CASSVTSGDYEQYF. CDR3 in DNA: TGTGCCAGCAGTGTAACTAGCGGAGACTACGAGCAGTACTTC.